These 24 T cell receptor beta chains were sequenced from one sample in a study of CD8+ T cells in alopecia areata. As the sequencing template, cDNA was produced by extracting RNA and reverse transcribing it. Clones were sequenced by immunoSEQ multiplex PCR, and TCRdb holds only the in-frame ones, with some missing. Of approximately 100,000 clones listed, about 61% are singletons. Treatment of the sample: oral pan-JAK inhibitor, 5-10 mg twice daily. The sample in question was CD8+ T cells sorted from blood, obtained at roughly week 58, from a patient treated with tofacitinib. Receptor source: a human donor with alopecia areata.

V usage is TRBV28 and J usage is TRBJ1-5; D call uncertain. This CDR3 is 14 amino acids long. The germline V gene encodes CDR1 MDHEN and CDR2 SYDVKM. V dropped 2 bases and J dropped 13 bases, with 18 bases sitting between them. The CDR3 protein is CASSLTTRQAQQHF. The CDR3 DNA sequence: TGTGCCAGCAGTTTAACTACTCGACAAGCTCAACAGCATTTT.

This clone was observed once. This chain uses TRBV25-1 with TRBJ1-1, with D hard to call. Germline values: CDR1 MGHDK, CDR2 SYGVNS. The CDR3 sequence is 14 residues long. The V gene lost 3 bases and the J gene lost 1 base, with 9 bases spanning the gap. CDR3 in amino acids: CASSDGSGNTEAFF. In nucleotides, the CDR3 is TGTGCCAGCAGTGATGGGTCAGGGAACACTGAAGCTTTCTTT.

Only one count was recorded for this clone. The chain uses TRBV7-9 and TRBJ2-1; 10 positions agree with TRBD1. The CDR3 consists of 16 residues. Germline CDR1 SEHNR, CDR2 FQNEAQ (reference sequence). Trimming cost V 5 bases and J 5 bases; bases outside gene matches: 9. CDR3 bases: TGTGCCAGCAGCACGCGACAGGGGGCGCCGGACAATGAGCAGTTCTTC. Amino acids: CASSTRQGAPDNEQFF.

This clone was seen once. The rearrangement joins TRBV6-5 to TRBJ1-1; TRBD1 is a possible D gene (5 bases). The CDR3 has 16 amino acids. The V gene's germline CDR1 is MNHEY and CDR2 SVGAGI. V was shortened by 2 bases and J by 3 bases, with 16 bases between the two germline ends. CDR3 sequence: CASSYGGALGDTEAFF. CDR3 in DNA: TGTGCCAGCAGTTACGGGGGAGCCTTGGGGGACACTGAAGCTTTCTTT.

This clone came up a few times. The chain joins TRBV7-9 to TRBJ2-7, with D perhaps given as TRBD1 or TRBD2 (7 bases each). In germline, CDR1 is SEHNR, CDR2 FQNEAQ (reference sequence). The CDR3 has 14 residues. V was trimmed by 5 bases and J by 5 bases, leaving 16 bases between them. The CDR3 DNA is TGTGCCAGCAGCCCGGGGGAGGGGGCGGACGAGCAGTACTTC. It yields the protein CASSPGEGADEQYF.

V gene TRBV12-5 combines with J gene TRBJ2-3; D call uncertain. This CDR3 spans 14 amino acids. Germline CDR1 LGHNT, CDR2 FRNRAP. Trimming took off 4 bases at V and 4 bases at J, with 12 bases between the two ends. CDR3 bases: TGTGCTAGTGGTTCGTCGGTGTCCGCAGATACGCAGTATTTT. Protein product: CASGSSVSADTQYF.

The chain joins TRBV10-2 to TRBJ1-1, with TRBD1 as a possible D gene (5 bases). CDR1 is WSHSY, CDR2 SAAADI, per germline. This CDR3 is built from 13 residues. Trimming took 5 bases from V and 5 from J, leaving 12 bases between them. This chain's CDR3 is CASSHPGGTEAFF. The CDR3 DNA reads TGCGCCAGCAGTCACCCGGGGGGGACTGAAGCTTTCTTT.

This clone was recorded a few times. This chain joins TRBV28 and TRBJ2-7; 13 nucleotides line up with TRBD2. After removal of 8 bases from V and 2 bases from J, the junction contained 6 bases not matched to a gene. CDR3 length: 15 amino acids. Per germline, CDR1 MDHEN and CDR2 SYDVKM. The CDR3 nucleotides are TGTGCCAGCCTAAAACTAGCGGGGGGGCCCTACGAGCAGTACTTC. This gives the protein CASLKLAGGPYEQYF.

This clone came up a few times. The chain couples TRBV5-1 to TRBJ1-2; 7 bases match TRBD1. CDR1 and CDR2 from the germline V gene are SGHRS and YFSETQ. The CDR3 runs to 12 residues. The V and J ends lost 7 bases and 2 bases, in that order; junction bases with no gene match: 2. CDR3 region: CASRDSNYGYTF. As DNA, the CDR3 is TGCGCCAGCCGGGACAGCAACTATGGCTACACCTTC.

In this sample, this clone turned up a few times. The chain employs TRBV29-1 and TRBJ1-2; possibly TRBD1 for D (6 bases). V was shortened by 8 bases and J by 0 bases, with 13 bases between the two germline ends. This CDR3 comprises 13 residues. CDR1 and CDR2 (germline): SQVTM, ANQGSEA. CDR3 loop: CSTAGEANYGYTF. Written as DNA, the CDR3 is TGCAGCACAGCAGGGGAGGCTAACTATGGCTACACCTTC.

The chain has TRBV5-6 and TRBJ2-5; D assignment may be TRBD1 or TRBD2 (5 bases each). The CDR3 extends over 15 amino acids. Germline V CDR1 and CDR2: SGHDT, YYEEEE. V shed 0 bases and J shed 2 bases, with 11 bases lying between them. The CDR3 DNA sequence: TGTGCCAGCAGCTTGGATCGGGACCTACAAGAGACCCAGTACTTC. Protein: CASSLDRDLQETQYF.

This clone was observed a handful of times. As DNA, the CDR3 is TGTGCCAGCAGCCCACAGGGAGGGGTGTTCTACGAGCAGTACTTC. Translating gives CASSPQGGVFYEQYF. The chain uses TRBV7-9 and TRBJ2-7; D is perhaps TRBD2 (7 bases). The V and J ends lost 5 bases and 3 bases respectively, with 17 bases between them. The CDR3 loop spans 15 amino acids. CDR1 is SEHNR, CDR2 FQNEAQ, per germline (reference sequence).

V gene TRBV29-1 combines with J gene TRBJ2-2; D remains ambiguous. The V end lost 4 bases, the J end lost 4 bases, and 7 bases lay between the germline ends. CDR3 size: 12 residues. Germline-derived CDR1 and CDR2 are SQVTM and ANQGSEA. CDR3 region: CSVGRITGELFF. The CDR3 coding sequence is TGCAGCGTTGGCCGGATCACCGGGGAGCTGTTTTTT.

The rearrangement links TRBV29-1 to TRBJ2-7; 8 bases agree with TRBD1. The CDR3 consists of 10 residues. Germline V gene sequence: CDR1 SQVTM, CDR2 ANQGSEA. The junction had 3 bases not matched to a gene; V was cut back by 7 bases and J by 7 bases. Written as DNA, the CDR3 is TGCAGCGCGAGACAGGGGGAGCAGTACTTC. Its protein is CSARQGEQYF.

The chain carries TRBV7-9 and TRBJ1-2; the match to TRBD1 covers 7 bases. The CDR3 length is 16 residues. V gave up 5 bases and J gave up 2 bases; unmatched junction bases: 11. Per the germline V gene, CDR1 is SEHNR and CDR2 is FQNEAQ (reference sequence). The CDR3 loop is CASSAPDQGQNYGYTF. In DNA, the CDR3 is TGTGCCAGCAGCGCCCCGGATCAGGGACAGAACTATGGCTACACCTTC.

The count of this clone is one. The chain couples TRBV6-5 to TRBJ2-5, with 8 bases fitting TRBD2. The germline CDR1 and CDR2 sequences are MNHEY and SVGAGI. The J segment lost 5 bases and the V segment lost 6 bases, leaving 5 bases of the junction unmatched. This CDR3 comprises 13 residues. CDR3 bases: TGTGCCAGCAGCTCAGGACTAGCCGAGACCCAGTACTTC. It is translated as CASSSGLAETQYF.

The chain combines TRBV13 with TRBJ2-7; a possible D gene is TRBD2 (6 bases). The CDR3 is made up of 15 amino acids. Germline V lookup: CDR1 PRHDT, CDR2 FYEKMQ (reference sequence). The V gene lost 5 bases and the J gene lost 3 bases, with 17 bases spanning the gap. CDR3 region: CASSPAGQGGYEQYF. The CDR3 DNA reads as TGTGCCAGCAGCCCCGCCGGCCAGGGAGGCTACGAGCAGTACTTC.

The table lists this clone with a few counts. The chain uses TRBV27 and TRBJ2-1, with 8 bases matching TRBD1. V trimming: 5 bases; J trimming: 7 bases; junction bases outside the gene matches: 10. In germline, CDR1 is MNHEY, CDR2 SMNVEV (reference sequence). The CDR3 covers 15 residues. Written as DNA, the CDR3 is TGTGCCAGCAGTCCCAGACAGGGGATGAGGAATGAGCAGTTCTTC. Encoded protein: CASSPRQGMRNEQFF.

The chain uses TRBV5-6 and TRBJ2-7; possible D gene TRBD2, 6 bases. The CDR3 has 12 amino acids. V was shortened by 5 bases and J by 3 bases, with 9 bases between the two germline ends. Germline lookup yields CDR1 SGHDT and CDR2 YYEEEE. This CDR3 reads CASRAGGYEQYF. The CDR3, as DNA: TGTGCCAGCAGGGCCGGGGGCTACGAGCAGTACTTC. Full variable domain (remainder filled in from reference TRBV5-6 and TRBJ2-7): DAGVTQSPTHLIKTRGQQVTLRCSPKSGHDTVSWYQQALGQGPQFIFQYYEEEERQRGNFPDRFSGHQFPNYSSELNVNALLLGDSALYLCASRAGGYEQYFGPGTRLTVT.

The rearrangement links TRBV29-1 to TRBJ1-2; TRBD1 is a possible D gene (6 bases). Germline V gene data show CDR1 as SQVTM and CDR2 as ANQGSEA. V was pared by 0 bases and J by 4 bases, with 15 bases between. This CDR3 has 15 residues. This CDR3 reads CSVEDQGTAGYGYTF. The CDR3 nucleotides read TGCAGCGTTGAAGATCAGGGGACGGCAGGCTATGGCTACACCTTC.

This clone turned up a few times. V and J are TRBV5-1 and TRBJ2-7, with D possibly being TRBD2 (5 bases). The CDR3 has 15 residues. V lost 0 bases and J lost 2, with 12 bases in between. CDR1 and CDR2 from the germline V gene are SGHRS and YFSETQ. Written as DNA, the CDR3 is TGCGCCAGCAGCTTGGCCGAAGGGAGTACCTACGAGCAGTACTTC. Amino acids: CASSLAEGSTYEQYF.

The V gene is TRBV13, the J gene TRBJ2-4, with D possibly called TRBD1 or TRBD2 (6 bases each). The germline V gene has CDR1 PRHDT and CDR2 FYEKMQ (reference sequence). The V end was cut by 8 bases, the J end by 7 bases, with 27 bases between. This CDR3 is built from 17 residues. DNA for the CDR3: TGTGCCAGCGCCCAAATCCGAGAGGGGGGTGGCAAGAACATTCAGTACTTC. Translation: CASAQIREGGGKNIQYF.

The chain has TRBV27 and TRBJ2-6; D gene ambiguous. V was trimmed by 3 bases and J by 3 bases, leaving 3 bases between them. CDR1 MNHEY and CDR2 SMNVEV come from the germline V gene (reference sequence). This CDR3 is built from 13 residues. The CDR3 nucleotides are TGTGCCAGCAGTTTGCATGGGGCCAACGTCCTGACTTTC. It encodes CASSLHGANVLTF.

The chain recombines TRBV30 with TRBJ2-7; D not certain. The V gene's germline CDR1 is GTSNPN and CDR2 SVGIG (reference sequence). This CDR3 spans 13 amino acids. The V and J ends lost 0 bases and 1 base respectively, with 7 bases between them. The DNA of the CDR3 is TGTGCCTGGAGTGTCGGCAATTCCTACGAGCAGTACTTC. It translates to CAWSVGNSYEQYF. Full variable domain (outside the CDR3, taken from reference TRBV30 and TRBJ2-7): SQTIHQWPATLVQPVGSPLSLECTVEGTSNPNLYWYRQAAGRGLQLLFYSVGIGQISSEVPQNLSASRPQDRQFILSSKKLLLSDSGFYLCAWSVGNSYEQYFGPGTRLTVT.